This T cell receptor beta chain originates from a study of blood T cell repertoires in COVID-19. After removal of 0 bases from V and 0 bases from J, the junction contained 6 bases not matched to a gene. The CDR3 contains 18 residues. Germline CDR1 is SGHRS and CDR2 is YFSETQ. Sequencing was performed with immunoSEQ multiplex PCR; in TCRdb, only in-frame clones are kept and a portion is missing. The data hold 150,000 or so clones, with roughly four fifths observed a single time. The sequencing sample was made of peripheral blood. This clonotype was obtained from a human donor with acute or convalescent COVID-19. The donor label of this sample is uncertain. The chain joins TRBV5-1 to TRBJ2-1, with TRBD2 identical over 10 bases. The CDR3 sequence: CASSLGLAGANSYNEQFF. The CDR3 DNA reads as TGCGCCAGCAGCTTGGGGCTAGCGGGGGCCAACTCCTACAATGAGCAGTTCTTC.